This T cell receptor (beta chain) was sequenced in a study of early T cells in non-severe SARS-CoV-2 infection. Background on the study: Sequencing targeted bulk RNA from unsorted whole blood, leaving chains unpaired.

The CDR3 is made up of 14 amino acids. With 4 bases removed from V and 2 bases from J, the gap between germline ends came to 10 bases. Individual cDNA molecules received unique molecular identifiers during library preparation. Each CDR3 protein is one row after TCRdb ran MiXCR on the 5' RACE reads. The repertoire holds around 61,000 distinct CDR3 sequences, roughly 16% seen once, with 4.1% in the top ten. To note about this clonotype: The antigen is not known.

Broader study findings: Sequences matched to VDJdb favored anti-spike CD8 responses, while private and CD4 specificities were missed.

The receptor was isolated from an adult who was a healthcare worker with PCR-confirmed SARS-CoV-2 infection or an uninfected control (not recorded which). The material was whole blood, obtained at baseline. The chain has TRBV12-3 or TRBV12-4 and TRBJ2-3; no firm D call. This CDR3 is CASSSPSHTDTQYF. CDR3 coding DNA: TGTGCCAGCAGTTCTCCGAGCCACACAGATACGCAGTATTTT.